Listed below are T cell receptor beta chains from one sample, sequenced in a study of memory CD4+ T cells and cytomegalovirus serostatus. Sequenced by immunoSEQ multiplex PCR; TCRdb stores in-frame clones only, minus some. Of tens of thousands of clones listed, approximately 72% are singletons. Specimen: memory CD4+ T cells from blood. All receptors derive from an adult in good health and CMV-seronegative. Some clones in this sample may be carry-over from other donors' samples. The CDR3 runs from the conserved cysteine through the conserved F or W. Each record gives: V gene, D gene, clone size, J gene, CDR3 protein, CDR3 DNA. A D gene is named only where the DNA matches it firmly. The size field is filled for only some rows; it gives once, few, many or a size class.

v_gene: TRBV27; d_gene: TRBD1; abundance: NA; j_gene: TRBJ1-1; CDR3aa: CAARDSSSLNTEAFF; CDR3nt: TGTGCCGCCCGGGACAGCAGCAGCTTGAACACTGAAGCTTTCTTT
v_gene: TRBV5-1; d_gene: NA; abundance: NA; j_gene: TRBJ1-1; CDR3aa: CASSLTGRNTEAFF; CDR3nt: TGCGCCAGCAGCTTGACAGGTAGGAACACTGAAGCTTTCTTT
v_gene: TRBV30; d_gene: TRBD1; abundance: few; j_gene: TRBJ2-7; CDR3aa: CAWSRGTARASEQYF; CDR3nt: TGTGCCTGGAGCAGAGGGACAGCGCGAGCCTCCGAGCAGTACTTC
v_gene: TRBV10-1; d_gene: TRBD1; abundance: few; j_gene: TRBJ1-6; CDR3aa: CASSETGTGALHF; CDR3nt: TGCGCCAGCAGTGAAACGGGGACAGGGGCTCTCCACTTT
v_gene: TRBV19; d_gene: TRBD1; abundance: NA; j_gene: TRBJ1-2; CDR3aa: CASSTGTGGFGYTF; CDR3nt: TGTGCCAGTAGCACCGGGACAGGGGGCTTTGGCTACACCTTC
v_gene: TRBV4-2; d_gene: TRBD1; abundance: NA; j_gene: TRBJ2-7; CDR3aa: CASSREGANYEQYF; CDR3nt: TGTGCCAGCAGCCGAGAGGGGGCCAATTACGAGCAGTACTTC
v_gene: TRBV30; d_gene: NA; abundance: NA; j_gene: TRBJ1-2; CDR3aa: CAWSSMVGYTF; CDR3nt: TGTGCCTGGAGTAGTATGGTTGGCTACACCTTC
v_gene: TRBV4-2; d_gene: NA; abundance: once; j_gene: TRBJ2-5; CDR3aa: CASSQDPNSQETQYF; CDR3nt: TGTGCCAGCAGCCAAGATCCTAACAGCCAAGAGACCCAGTACTTC
v_gene: TRBV11-2; d_gene: TRBD1; abundance: NA; j_gene: TRBJ1-1; CDR3aa: CASSLGGRGRQGAFF; CDR3nt: TGTGCCAGCAGCTTAGGGGGCAGGGGGCGGCAAGGTGCTTTCTTT
v_gene: TRBV7-8; d_gene: NA; abundance: NA; j_gene: TRBJ1-5; CDR3aa: CASGSGGNQPQHF; CDR3nt: TGTGCCAGCGGCTCGGGAGGCAATCAGCCCCAGCATTTT
v_gene: TRBV6-1; d_gene: NA; abundance: NA; j_gene: TRBJ1-3; CDR3aa: CASSRTDPDTIYF; CDR3nt: TGTGCCAGCAGCAGGACAGATCCAGACACCATATATTTT
v_gene: TRBV11-2; d_gene: NA; abundance: NA; j_gene: TRBJ2-1; CDR3aa: CASSLQLDNEQFF; CDR3nt: TGTGCCAGCAGCTTACAGCTGGACAATGAGCAGTTCTTC
v_gene: TRBV5-6; d_gene: NA; abundance: NA; j_gene: TRBJ2-3; CDR3aa: CASSFVRGTDTQYF; CDR3nt: TGTGCCAGCAGCTTCGTGAGAGGCACAGATACGCAGTATTTT
v_gene: TRBV4-2; d_gene: TRBD2; abundance: NA; j_gene: TRBJ2-7; CDR3aa: CASSQERLAGGEQYF; CDR3nt: TGTGCCAGCAGCCAAGAACGACTAGCGGGCGGGGAGCAGTACTTC
v_gene: TRBV28; d_gene: TRBD2; abundance: NA; j_gene: TRBJ2-3; CDR3aa: CASTGLDSTDTQYF; CDR3nt: TGTGCCAGCACCGGACTAGATAGTACAGATACGCAGTATTTT
v_gene: TRBV15; d_gene: NA; abundance: NA; j_gene: TRBJ2-2; CDR3aa: CATSRGTGSAGELFF; CDR3nt: TGTGCCACCAGCAGAGGTACAGGGTCGGCCGGGGAGCTGTTTTTT
v_gene: TRBV19; d_gene: NA; abundance: NA; j_gene: TRBJ1-1; CDR3aa: CASSPLKYTEAFF; CDR3nt: TGTGCCAGTAGTCCTTTAAAATACACTGAAGCTTTCTTT
v_gene: TRBV7-8; d_gene: NA; abundance: NA; j_gene: TRBJ2-7; CDR3aa: CASSSRTATYEQYF; CDR3nt: TGTGCCAGCAGCTCAAGGACGGCTACCTACGAGCAGTACTTC
v_gene: TRBV7-9; d_gene: NA; abundance: once; j_gene: TRBJ1-1; CDR3aa: CASSPVGGNTEAFF; CDR3nt: TGTGCCAGCAGCCCCGTAGGCGGGAACACTGAAGCTTTCTTT
v_gene: TRBV6-5; d_gene: NA; abundance: NA; j_gene: TRBJ1-2; CDR3aa: CASSYKGRYTF; CDR3nt: TGTGCCAGCAGTTACAAGGGGCGCTACACCTTC
v_gene: TRBV11-2; d_gene: NA; abundance: NA; j_gene: TRBJ2-2; CDR3aa: CASSLGAGDTGELFF; CDR3nt: TGTGCCAGCAGCTTAGGGGCAGGGGACACCGGGGAGCTGTTTTTT
v_gene: TRBV13; d_gene: TRBD1; abundance: few; j_gene: TRBJ2-5; CDR3aa: CASSLGGNRGQETQYF; CDR3nt: TGTGCCAGCAGCTTAGGTGGGAACAGGGGGCAAGAGACCCAGTACTTC
v_gene: TRBV4-2; d_gene: TRBD2; abundance: NA; j_gene: TRBJ2-3; CDR3aa: CASSQAASGGSTQYF; CDR3nt: TGTGCCAGCAGCCAAGCCGCTAGCGGGGGGAGTACGCAGTATTTT
v_gene: TRBV6-1; d_gene: NA; abundance: NA; j_gene: TRBJ2-7; CDR3aa: CASIGAGSYEQYF; CDR3nt: TGTGCCAGCATAGGGGCAGGGTCCTACGAGCAGTACTTC
v_gene: TRBV5-1; d_gene: NA; abundance: NA; j_gene: TRBJ1-1; CDR3aa: CASSDQGLHTEAFF; CDR3nt: TGCGCCAGCAGCGATCAGGGGTTACACACTGAAGCTTTCTTT
v_gene: TRBV27; d_gene: NA; abundance: once; j_gene: TRBJ1-2; CDR3aa: CASSISGQNYGYTF; CDR3nt: TGTGCCAGCAGCATATCAGGACAGAACTATGGCTACACCTTC
v_gene: TRBV6-5; d_gene: NA; abundance: NA; j_gene: TRBJ1-4; CDR3aa: CASSYSFTATNEKLFF; CDR3nt: TGTGCCAGCAGTTACTCCTTCACAGCAACTAATGAAAAACTGTTTTTT
v_gene: TRBV12-2; d_gene: NA; abundance: NA; j_gene: TRBJ1-3; CDR3aa: CASRLWQDSGNTIYF; CDR3nt: TGTGCAAGTCGCTTATGGCAGGACTCTGGAAACACCATATATTTT
v_gene: TRBV9; d_gene: NA; abundance: NA; j_gene: TRBJ2-3; CDR3aa: CASSAGPYTQYF; CDR3nt: TGTGCCAGCAGCGCCGGACCCTATACGCAGTATTTT
v_gene: TRBV5-4; d_gene: TRBD1; abundance: NA; j_gene: TRBJ2-7; CDR3aa: CASSSDRGQEQYF; CDR3nt: TGTGCCAGCAGCTCAGACAGGGGGCAGGAGCAGTACTTC
v_gene: TRBV7-2; d_gene: NA; abundance: NA; j_gene: TRBJ2-1; CDR3aa: CASSPNPGPNEQFF; CDR3nt: TGTGCCAGCAGCCCCAACCCCGGACCAAATGAGCAGTTCTTC
v_gene: TRBV6-5; d_gene: NA; abundance: NA; j_gene: TRBJ1-5; CDR3aa: CASSRGVRNQPQHF; CDR3nt: TGTGCCAGCAGTAGGGGGGTTCGAAATCAGCCCCAGCATTTT
v_gene: TRBV29-1; d_gene: TRBD1; abundance: NA; j_gene: TRBJ1-6; CDR3aa: CSVATGREDSPLHF; CDR3nt: TGCAGCGTCGCGACAGGGAGAGAGGATTCACCCCTCCACTTT
v_gene: TRBV2; d_gene: TRBD1; abundance: NA; j_gene: TRBJ2-2; CDR3aa: CASSAQGQSTGELFF; CDR3nt: TGTGCCAGCAGCGCTCAGGGACAGAGCACCGGGGAGCTGTTTTTT
v_gene: TRBV6-5; d_gene: TRBD1; abundance: NA; j_gene: TRBJ2-3; CDR3aa: CASSYSRQGATDTQYF; CDR3nt: TGTGCCAGCAGTTACTCCAGACAGGGGGCAACAGATACGCAGTATTTT
v_gene: TRBV11-2; d_gene: NA; abundance: NA; j_gene: TRBJ2-3; CDR3aa: CASSFYGGATDTQYF; CDR3nt: TGTGCCAGCAGCTTTTATGGGGGTGCGACAGATACGCAGTATTTT
v_gene: TRBV2; d_gene: NA; abundance: NA; j_gene: TRBJ1-5; CDR3aa: CARGGAVGNQPQHF; CDR3nt: TGTGCCAGGGGGGGCGCGGTGGGCAATCAGCCCCAGCATTTT
v_gene: TRBV5-1; d_gene: NA; abundance: NA; j_gene: TRBJ1-1; CDR3aa: CASSLRSVEAFF; CDR3nt: TGCGCCAGCAGCTTGCGGTCGGTCGAAGCTTTCTTT
v_gene: TRBV6-1; d_gene: TRBD1; abundance: NA; j_gene: TRBJ2-2; CDR3aa: CASSIETGVTGELFF; CDR3nt: TGTGCCAGCAGTATCGAGACAGGGGTCACCGGGGAGCTGTTTTTT
v_gene: TRBV5-4; d_gene: TRBD1; abundance: NA; j_gene: TRBJ1-2; CDR3aa: CASSRQGEMGYTF; CDR3nt: TGTGCCAGCAGTCGACAGGGGGAGATGGGCTACACCTTC
v_gene: TRBV18; d_gene: NA; abundance: few; j_gene: TRBJ1-1; CDR3aa: CASSPKVTEAFF; CDR3nt: TGTGCCAGCTCACCCAAGGTAACTGAAGCTTTCTTT
v_gene: TRBV28; d_gene: NA; abundance: NA; j_gene: TRBJ2-1; CDR3aa: CASSFEAKRAQFF; CDR3nt: TGTGCCAGCAGTTTCGAAGCTAAGAGGGCGCAGTTCTTC
v_gene: TRBV4-2; d_gene: NA; abundance: NA; j_gene: TRBJ2-3; CDR3aa: CASSQDRGASTDTQYF; CDR3nt: TGTGCCAGCAGCCAAGATCGAGGGGCTAGCACAGATACGCAGTATTTT
v_gene: TRBV6-1; d_gene: NA; abundance: NA; j_gene: TRBJ1-1; CDR3aa: CASSGLRGIRAITEAFF; CDR3nt: TGTGCCAGCAGTGGCCTCAGGGGTATTCGTGCTATTACTGAAGCTTTCTTT
v_gene: TRBV6-4; d_gene: NA; abundance: few; j_gene: TRBJ1-6; CDR3aa: CASSVEGGTDSPLHF; CDR3nt: TGTGCCAGCAGCGTGGAGGGGGGCACGGATTCACCCCTCCACTTT